These T cell receptor beta chains were read from a single sample in a study of cytomegalovirus exposure and HLA in healthy donors. TCRdb's copy holds only in-frame clones and misses some; the assay was immunoSEQ multiplex PCR. The table includes about 130,000 clones, around 74% detected once. Sequencing was carried out using PBMCs. The receptors derive from a young man in good health and CMV-seronegative. The CDR3 runs from the conserved cysteine through the conserved F or W. Fields, in order: J gene, V gene, D gene, CDR3 length, CDR3 DNA, CDR3 protein. D genes are given only for firm matches.

J gene: TRBJ2-7
V gene: TRBV6-6
D gene: TRBD2
CDR3 length: 14
CDR3 DNA: TGTGCCAGCAGTTACGGGACTAGTTGGCGCGAGCAGTACTTC
CDR3 protein: CASSYGTSWREQYF

J gene: TRBJ1-6
V gene: TRBV2
D gene: TRBD1
CDR3 length: 18
CDR3 DNA: TGTGCCAGCCGGACAGGGGGCAAATTTACCTATAATTTCTCACCCCTCCACTTT
CDR3 protein: CASRTGGKFTYNFSPLHF

J gene: TRBJ2-7
V gene: TRBV5-6
D gene: TRBD1
CDR3 length: 14
CDR3 DNA: TGTGCCAGCAGCCCCGGGACAGGGAGCTACGAGCAGTACTTC
CDR3 protein: CASSPGTGSYEQYF

J gene: TRBJ2-1
V gene: TRBV28
D gene: .
CDR3 length: 15
CDR3 DNA: TGTGCCAGCAGGCCGACTATTCACTCCTACAATGAGCAGTTCTTC
CDR3 protein: CASRPTIHSYNEQFF

J gene: TRBJ1-2
V gene: TRBV29-1
D gene: .
CDR3 length: 11
CDR3 DNA: TGCAGCGTTGAAGCAGGGATCGGCTACACCTTC
CDR3 protein: CSVEAGIGYTF

J gene: TRBJ2-7
V gene: TRBV11-3
D gene: TRBD2
CDR3 length: 14
CDR3 DNA: TGTGCCAGCAGCGCAACTAGCGGTACCTACGAGCAGTACTTC
CDR3 protein: CASSATSGTYEQYF

J gene: TRBJ1-1
V gene: TRBV2
D gene: .
CDR3 length: 13
CDR3 DNA: TGTGCCAGCAGTGTGCAGGGGAACACTGAAGCTTTCTTT
CDR3 protein: CASSVQGNTEAFF

J gene: TRBJ2-7
V gene: TRBV6-6
D gene: TRBD1
CDR3 length: 12
CDR3 DNA: TGTGCCAGCAGGACAGGGGGCAACGAGCAGTACTTC
CDR3 protein: CASRTGGNEQYF

J gene: TRBJ1-5
V gene: TRBV7-2
D gene: .
CDR3 length: 14
CDR3 DNA: TGTGCCAGCAGCCCGGACTCTTACAATCAGCCCCAGCATTTT
CDR3 protein: CASSPDSYNQPQHF

J gene: TRBJ1-2
V gene: TRBV30
D gene: TRBD1
CDR3 length: 14
CDR3 DNA: TGTGCCTGGAGCAGGACAGGGGGCGCGGAAGGCTACACCTTC
CDR3 protein: CAWSRTGGAEGYTF

J gene: TRBJ2-5
V gene: TRBV30
D gene: .
CDR3 length: 12
CDR3 DNA: TGTGCCTGGAGTGTGGGAGAAGAGACCCAGTACTTC
CDR3 protein: CAWSVGEETQYF